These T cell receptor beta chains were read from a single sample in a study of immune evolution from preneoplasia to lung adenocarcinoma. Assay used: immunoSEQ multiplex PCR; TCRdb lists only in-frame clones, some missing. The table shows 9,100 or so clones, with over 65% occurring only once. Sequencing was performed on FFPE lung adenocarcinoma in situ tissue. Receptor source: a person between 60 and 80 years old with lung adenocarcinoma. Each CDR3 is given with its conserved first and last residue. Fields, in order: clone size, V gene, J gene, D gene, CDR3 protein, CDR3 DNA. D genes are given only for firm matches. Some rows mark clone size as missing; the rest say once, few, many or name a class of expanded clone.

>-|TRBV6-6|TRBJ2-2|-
CASSPLGVGNTGELFF
TGTGCCAGCAGTCCCCTAGGGGTGGGAAACACCGGGGAGCTGTTTTTT
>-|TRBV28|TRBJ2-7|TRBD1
CASITSGQVGEQYF
TGTGCCAGCATTACCTCGGGACAGGTCGGCGAGCAGTACTTC
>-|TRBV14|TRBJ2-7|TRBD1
CASSLYSGTGLYEQYF
TGTGCCAGCAGCCTATACTCCGGGACAGGCCTATACGAGCAGTACTTC
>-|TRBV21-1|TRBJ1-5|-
CASSKSNQPQHF
TGTGCCAGCAGCAAAAGCAATCAGCCCCAGCATTTT
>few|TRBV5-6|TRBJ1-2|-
CASSLDPDKNYGYTF
TGTGCCAGCAGCTTGGACCCTGACAAGAACTATGGCTACACCTTC
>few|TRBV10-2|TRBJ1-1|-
CASSGSGNTEAFF
TGCGCCAGCAGTGGAAGCGGGAACACTGAAGCTTTCTTT
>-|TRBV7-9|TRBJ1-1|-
CASSFRYYTEAFF
TGTGCCAGCAGCTTTCGGTACTACACTGAAGCTTTCTTT
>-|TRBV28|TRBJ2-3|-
CASSLWDAADRSTDTQYF
TGTGCCAGCAGTTTATGGGACGCGGCGGATAGATCCACAGATACGCAGTATTTT
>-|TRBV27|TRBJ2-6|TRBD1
CASSSWTGAGANVLTF
TGTGCCAGCAGCTCCTGGACAGGGGCTGGGGCCAACGTCCTGACTTTC
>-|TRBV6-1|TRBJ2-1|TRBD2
CASTVAGGPYNEQFF
TGTGCCAGCACCGTAGCGGGGGGCCCTTACAATGAGCAGTTCTTC
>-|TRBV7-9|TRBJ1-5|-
CASSFDSSGAQHF
TGTGCCAGCAGCTTTGACAGCTCAGGGGCCCAGCATTTT
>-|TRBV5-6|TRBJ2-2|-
CASSFGANPGELFF
TGTGCCAGCAGCTTTGGGGCGAATCCCGGGGAGCTGTTTTTT
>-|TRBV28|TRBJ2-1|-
CASSLSSRGEQFF
TGTGCCAGCAGTTTGAGTTCTAGAGGTGAGCAGTTCTTC
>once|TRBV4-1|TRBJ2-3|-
CASSQGRAYYSTDTQYF
TGCGCCAGCAGCCAAGGTCGAGCTTATTATAGCACAGATACGCAGTATTTT
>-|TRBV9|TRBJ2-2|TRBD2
CASSVLGVSGGPTNTGELFF
TGTGCCAGCAGCGTATTAGGCGTAAGCGGGGGACCGACGAACACCGGGGAGCTGTTTTTT
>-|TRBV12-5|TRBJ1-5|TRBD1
CASGSTTGWDQPQHF
TGTGCTAGTGGTTCGACGACAGGGTGGGATCAGCCCCAGCATTTT
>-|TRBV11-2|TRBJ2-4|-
CASSSSPGQGFKNIQYF
TGTGCCAGCAGCTCCTCCCCGGGTCAGGGGTTCAAAAACATTCAGTACTTC
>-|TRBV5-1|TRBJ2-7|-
CASSPTWGEYEQYF
TGCGCCAGCAGCCCGACGTGGGGGGAATACGAGCAGTACTTC
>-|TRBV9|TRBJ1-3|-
CASSVELWADSGNTIYF
TGTGCCAGCAGCGTAGAATTATGGGCGGACTCTGGAAACACCATATATTTT
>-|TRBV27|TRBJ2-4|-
CASSFRGGGRDIQYF
TGTGCCAGCAGTTTCCGAGGGGGGGGTAGGGACATTCAGTACTTC
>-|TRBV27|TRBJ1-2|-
CASSVYPGQEYGYTF
TGTGCCAGCAGTGTATACCCGGGGCAGGAATATGGCTACACCTTC
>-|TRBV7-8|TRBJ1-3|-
CASNPGQSSGNTIYF
TGTGCCAGCAATCCGGGACAAAGCTCTGGAAACACCATATATTTT
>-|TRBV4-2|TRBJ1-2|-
CASSRGEFLYGYTF
TGTGCCAGCAGCCGCGGGGAGTTCCTCTATGGCTACACCTTC
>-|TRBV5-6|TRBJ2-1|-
CASSTPGRGSGEQFF
TGTGCCAGCAGCACCCCGGGACGCGGCTCGGGTGAGCAGTTCTTC
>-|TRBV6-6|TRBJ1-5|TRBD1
CASRPGQGQPQHF
TGTGCCAGCAGACCCGGACAGGGACAGCCCCAGCATTTT
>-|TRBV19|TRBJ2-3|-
CASSREVFTDTQYF
TGTGCCAGTAGTAGAGAGGTGTTCACAGATACGCAGTATTTT
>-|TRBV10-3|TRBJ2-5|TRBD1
CAANHRQGARETQYF
TGTGCCGCTAATCATCGACAGGGGGCTCGAGAGACCCAGTACTTC
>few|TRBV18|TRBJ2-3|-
CASSDPSTDTQYF
TGTGCCAGCTCAGATCCTAGCACAGATACGCAGTATTTT
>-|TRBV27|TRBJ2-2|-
CASREVSGGNTGELFF
TGTGCCAGCAGGGAAGTTAGCGGAGGAAACACCGGGGAGCTGTTTTTT
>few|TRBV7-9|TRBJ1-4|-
CASSLIGTDEKLFF
TGTGCCAGCAGCTTAATTGGGACTGATGAAAAACTGTTTTTT
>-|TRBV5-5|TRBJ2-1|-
CASSLGGDRAEHGYNEQFF
TGTGCCAGCAGCTTGGGGGGGGACCGAGCCGAACACGGGTACAATGAGCAGTTCTTC
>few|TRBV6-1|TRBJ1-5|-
CASSEALGQPQHF
TGTGCCAGCAGTGAAGCCCTCGGTCAGCCCCAGCATTTT
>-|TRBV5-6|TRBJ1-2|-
CASSLGGNYGYTF
TGTGCCAGCAGCTTAGGGGGGAACTATGGCTACACCTTC
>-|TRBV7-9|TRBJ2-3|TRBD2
CASSRAGGDTDTQYF
TGTGCCAGCAGCCGAGCTGGGGGGGACACAGATACGCAGTATTTT
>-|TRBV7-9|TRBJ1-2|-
CASSSGGPVGYGYTF
TGTGCCAGCAGCTCAGGCGGCCCGGTTGGGTATGGCTACACCTTC
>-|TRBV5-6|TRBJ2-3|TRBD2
CASSSGLAGGIYTDTQYF
TGTGCCAGCAGCTCGGGACTAGCGGGGGGGATTTATACAGATACGCAGTATTTT
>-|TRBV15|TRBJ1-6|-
CATSRDSWINSPLHF
TGTGCCACCAGCAGAGATTCATGGATTAATTCACCCCTCCACTTT
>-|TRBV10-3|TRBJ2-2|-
CAISDGQGIGELFF
TGTGCCATCAGTGATGGTCAGGGAATCGGGGAGCTGTTTTTT
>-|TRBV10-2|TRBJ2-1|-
CASSPNNEQFF
TGCGCCAGCAGCCCGAACAATGAGCAGTTCTTC
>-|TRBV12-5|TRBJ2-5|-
CASGLVGGETQYF
TGTGCTAGTGGTTTGGTAGGTGGGGAGACCCAGTACTTC
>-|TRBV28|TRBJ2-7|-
CASRGVGSYEQYF
TGTGCCAGCAGAGGAGTGGGATCGTACGAGCAGTACTTC
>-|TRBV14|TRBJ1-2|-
CASSPNLGGRYTF
TGTGCCAGCAGCCCAAATCTGGGGGGCCGCTACACCTTC
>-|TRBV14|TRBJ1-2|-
CASGPGVGYTF
TGTGCCAGCGGACCCGGGGTAGGCTACACCTTC
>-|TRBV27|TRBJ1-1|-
CASSHRGRDTEAFF
TGTGCCAGCAGTCACCGAGGGAGGGACACTGAAGCTTTCTTT
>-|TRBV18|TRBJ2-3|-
CASSYGRDLVDTQYF
TGTGCCAGCTCGTACGGCAGAGATTTGGTGGATACGCAGTATTTT